Listed below are T cell receptor beta chains from one sample, sequenced in a study of beta chain features in type 1 diabetes. Clones were read by immunoSEQ multiplex PCR, and TCRdb kept only the in-frame ones, dropping some. The sample has around 280,000 clones, around 16% seen once. The source material was naive CD4+ T cells from blood. These receptor sequences come from a man aged 18 to 29 with type 1 diabetes. Both conserved end residues are part of each CDR3. The order of the fields is CDR3 DNA, CDR3 protein, clone size, V gene, J gene, D gene. The D gene is left open where the match is weak. Size values are once, few and many counts, or a class for expanded clones, and some rows have none.

CDR3 DNA: TGTGCCAGCAGTTTAAAGCGGGATACGCAGTATTTT
CDR3 protein: CASSLKRDTQYF
clone size: NA
V gene: TRBV28
J gene: TRBJ2-3
D gene: NA

CDR3 DNA: TGTGCCAGCAGCCATATAGCGGGACAGGGGGTACGGGGCTACACCTTC
CDR3 protein: CASSHIAGQGVRGYTF
clone size: NA
V gene: TRBV7-9
J gene: TRBJ1-2
D gene: TRBD1

CDR3 DNA: TGTGCCAGCAGCTCAGGGACTAGCGGGACGGTTGGCTACAATGAGCAGTTCTTC
CDR3 protein: CASSSGTSGTVGYNEQFF
clone size: few
V gene: TRBV5-4
J gene: TRBJ2-1
D gene: TRBD2

CDR3 DNA: TGCGCCAGCAGCTTGGGAGAGAGTGCTAGTAATGAGCAGTTCTTC
CDR3 protein: CASSLGESASNEQFF
clone size: few
V gene: TRBV5-1
J gene: TRBJ2-1
D gene: NA

CDR3 DNA: TGTGCCAGCAGCCCCCGACTAGCGGGAGGGACCTACAATGAGCAGTTCTTC
CDR3 protein: CASSPRLAGGTYNEQFF
clone size: few
V gene: TRBV7-9
J gene: TRBJ2-1
D gene: TRBD2

CDR3 DNA: TGTGCCAGCACCCTTGGAATCCAGGGGTATGGCTACACCTTC
CDR3 protein: CASTLGIQGYGYTF
clone size: NA
V gene: TRBV28
J gene: TRBJ1-2
D gene: NA

CDR3 DNA: TGCAGCGTTGCCCTCCAGGAGGGGGCCGGCTATGGCTACACCTTC
CDR3 protein: CSVALQEGAGYGYTF
clone size: NA
V gene: TRBV29-1
J gene: TRBJ1-2
D gene: TRBD1

CDR3 DNA: TGTGCCAGCAGTTTATTCGAATGGGGGACAAGGGGATCCTACGAGCAGTACTTC
CDR3 protein: CASSLFEWGTRGSYEQYF
clone size: NA
V gene: TRBV28
J gene: TRBJ2-7
D gene: NA

CDR3 DNA: TGTGCCAGCATCGGGAGCTCCTATAATTCACCCCTCCACTTT
CDR3 protein: CASIGSSYNSPLHF
clone size: NA
V gene: TRBV25-1
J gene: TRBJ1-6
D gene: NA

CDR3 DNA: TGCGCCAGCAGCCAATCCGGGACTACCTACAATGAGCAGTTCTTC
CDR3 protein: CASSQSGTTYNEQFF
clone size: NA
V gene: TRBV4-3
J gene: TRBJ2-1
D gene: TRBD2

CDR3 DNA: TGTGCCAGCAGTGGACAGGGGGCAGGGGAGCAGTACTTC
CDR3 protein: CASSGQGAGEQYF
clone size: NA
V gene: TRBV2
J gene: TRBJ2-7
D gene: TRBD1

CDR3 DNA: TGTGCCAGCAGCCAGGGACAGGGGCTCGTGGGCTACAATGAGCAGTTCTTC
CDR3 protein: CASSQGQGLVGYNEQFF
clone size: few
V gene: TRBV11-3
J gene: TRBJ2-1
D gene: TRBD1

CDR3 DNA: TGTGCCAGCCACAAGGGGACTAGCACGCACGAGCAGTACTTC
CDR3 protein: CASHKGTSTHEQYF
clone size: NA
V gene: TRBV28
J gene: TRBJ2-7
D gene: TRBD2

CDR3 DNA: TGTGCCTGGAGTGTAGGGGGGGCTGGGCCCTATGGCTACACCTTC
CDR3 protein: CAWSVGGAGPYGYTF
clone size: few
V gene: TRBV30
J gene: TRBJ1-2
D gene: NA

CDR3 DNA: TGTGCCAGCAGCGGATACGGGCAGGGGGGTGAGACCCAGTACTTC
CDR3 protein: CASSGYGQGGETQYF
clone size: NA
V gene: TRBV9
J gene: TRBJ2-5
D gene: NA

CDR3 DNA: TGTGCCAGCAGCCAAGAGCTCAGGACACAGGCCTACAATGAGCAGTTCTTC
CDR3 protein: CASSQELRTQAYNEQFF
clone size: few
V gene: TRBV4-2
J gene: TRBJ2-1
D gene: NA

CDR3 DNA: TGTGCCAGCAGTTTCAGAGGGCGGGTACTCTATGGCTACACCTTC
CDR3 protein: CASSFRGRVLYGYTF
clone size: few
V gene: TRBV28
J gene: TRBJ1-2
D gene: NA

CDR3 DNA: TGTGCCAGCTCACAGAAGGCTAACTATGGCTACACCTTC
CDR3 protein: CASSQKANYGYTF
clone size: NA
V gene: TRBV6-5
J gene: TRBJ1-2
D gene: NA

CDR3 DNA: TGTGCCAGCAGTCTATTAGAGGAGCAGTTCTTC
CDR3 protein: CASSLLEEQFF
clone size: few
V gene: TRBV28
J gene: TRBJ2-1
D gene: NA

CDR3 DNA: TGTGCCAGCAGCCAAGATTTCGGTGGACTCAACATTCAGTACTTC
CDR3 protein: CASSQDFGGLNIQYF
clone size: few
V gene: TRBV14
J gene: TRBJ2-4
D gene: NA

CDR3 DNA: TGTGCCAGCAGTGCAGGGATCCGCTACGAGCAGTACTTC
CDR3 protein: CASSAGIRYEQYF
clone size: NA
V gene: TRBV2
J gene: TRBJ2-7
D gene: NA

CDR3 DNA: TGTGCCAGCAGCCGACTAGGAGAGACCCAGTACTTC
CDR3 protein: CASSRLGETQYF
clone size: NA
V gene: TRBV2
J gene: TRBJ2-5
D gene: NA

CDR3 DNA: TGCAGCGTCGTTAATAGAAACACCATATATTTT
CDR3 protein: CSVVNRNTIYF
clone size: NA
V gene: TRBV29-1
J gene: TRBJ1-3
D gene: NA

CDR3 DNA: TGCAGCGTCCAGGGGGTTATGAACACTGAAGCTTTCTTT
CDR3 protein: CSVQGVMNTEAFF
clone size: NA
V gene: TRBV29-1
J gene: TRBJ1-1
D gene: TRBD1

CDR3 DNA: TGTGCCAGCAGCTGGGCGGGGCTAGCGGGGCTCTACAATGAGCAGTTCTTC
CDR3 protein: CASSWAGLAGLYNEQFF
clone size: few
V gene: TRBV5-4
J gene: TRBJ2-1
D gene: TRBD2

CDR3 DNA: TGCGCCAGCAGCTCGGGACAGGGGGTATTGGAGACCCAGTACTTC
CDR3 protein: CASSSGQGVLETQYF
clone size: NA
V gene: TRBV5-1
J gene: TRBJ2-5
D gene: TRBD1

CDR3 DNA: TGTGCCTGGAGTGATGGACTCTGGAGCTCCTACAATGAGCAGTTCTTC
CDR3 protein: CAWSDGLWSSYNEQFF
clone size: NA
V gene: TRBV30
J gene: TRBJ2-1
D gene: NA

CDR3 DNA: TGTGCCAGCAGCCAATCGGACAGGGGGAATACTGAAGCTTTCTTT
CDR3 protein: CASSQSDRGNTEAFF
clone size: NA
V gene: TRBV11-2
J gene: TRBJ1-1
D gene: TRBD1

CDR3 DNA: TGTGCCAGCAGCCAAGGGACAGACTTCAGAGCTTTCTTT
CDR3 protein: CASSQGTDFRAFF
clone size: NA
V gene: TRBV27
J gene: TRBJ1-1
D gene: TRBD1

CDR3 DNA: TGTGCCAGCTCACCGGCGGGTTCCTACAATGAGCAGTTCTTC
CDR3 protein: CASSPAGSYNEQFF
clone size: few
V gene: TRBV18
J gene: TRBJ2-1
D gene: NA

CDR3 DNA: TGTGCCAGCAGTTACGATAGCCCTAGCCGCAATGAGCAGTTCTTC
CDR3 protein: CASSYDSPSRNEQFF
clone size: NA
V gene: TRBV6-6
J gene: TRBJ2-1
D gene: NA

CDR3 DNA: TGTGCCAGCAGCTTAGTTCAAGGAGTAAACACTGAAGCTTTCTTT
CDR3 protein: CASSLVQGVNTEAFF
clone size: few
V gene: TRBV7-2
J gene: TRBJ1-1
D gene: NA

CDR3 DNA: TGTGCCAGCAGTGAGGACAGGGCTAATGAAAAACTGTTTTTT
CDR3 protein: CASSEDRANEKLFF
clone size: once
V gene: TRBV6-1
J gene: TRBJ1-4
D gene: TRBD1

CDR3 DNA: TGCAGCGTTGAAGATGCGGGCACCCAGTACTTC
CDR3 protein: CSVEDAGTQYF
clone size: NA
V gene: TRBV29-1
J gene: TRBJ2-5
D gene: NA

CDR3 DNA: TGTGCCAGCACCTACAGGGGGCGCGAAGAGACCCAGTACTTC
CDR3 protein: CASTYRGREETQYF
clone size: NA
V gene: TRBV7-2
J gene: TRBJ2-5
D gene: TRBD1

CDR3 DNA: TGTGCCAGCAGCGCCCAGGGACAGGGGGCCTACGAGCAGTACTTC
CDR3 protein: CASSAQGQGAYEQYF
clone size: NA
V gene: TRBV9
J gene: TRBJ2-7
D gene: TRBD1

CDR3 DNA: TGCGCCAGCAGCCAAGTGTCAGGGAATGATCAGCCCCAGCATTTT
CDR3 protein: CASSQVSGNDQPQHF
clone size: few
V gene: TRBV4-3
J gene: TRBJ1-5
D gene: NA

CDR3 DNA: TGTGCCAGCAGCTCAGGGGGGAGAACAGGGGATCAGCCCCAGCATTTT
CDR3 protein: CASSSGGRTGDQPQHF
clone size: NA
V gene: TRBV28
J gene: TRBJ1-5
D gene: TRBD1

CDR3 DNA: TGCGCCAGCAGCCCAACTAGCGGGGGGGCACAGGAGCAGTTCTTC
CDR3 protein: CASSPTSGGAQEQFF
clone size: NA
V gene: TRBV5-1
J gene: TRBJ2-1
D gene: TRBD2

CDR3 DNA: TGTGCCAGCAGCTGGGGCGGAGTATTGACGGAGACCCAGTACTTC
CDR3 protein: CASSWGGVLTETQYF
clone size: NA
V gene: TRBV5-4
J gene: TRBJ2-5
D gene: NA

CDR3 DNA: TGTGCCAGCAGTCCCTCGAGTTATCATGAGCAGTTCTTC
CDR3 protein: CASSPSSYHEQFF
clone size: NA
V gene: TRBV9
J gene: TRBJ2-1
D gene: NA

CDR3 DNA: TGTGCCAGCAGCCAGTTTGGGCCCCAAGAGACCCAGTACTTC
CDR3 protein: CASSQFGPQETQYF
clone size: few
V gene: TRBV7-2
J gene: TRBJ2-5
D gene: NA

CDR3 DNA: TGTGCCAGCAGCGTTTCGGGAGGGGGATTCAATGAGCAGTTCTTC
CDR3 protein: CASSVSGGGFNEQFF
clone size: NA
V gene: TRBV9
J gene: TRBJ2-1
D gene: TRBD2

CDR3 DNA: TGTGCCGAAGGACTGGTGAACACTGAAGCTTTCTTT
CDR3 protein: CAEGLVNTEAFF
clone size: once
V gene: TRBV30
J gene: TRBJ1-1
D gene: NA

CDR3 DNA: TGTGCCAGCAGCCTTGGACTAGCGGGAGTGGGGGAGCAGTTCTTC
CDR3 protein: CASSLGLAGVGEQFF
clone size: NA
V gene: TRBV13
J gene: TRBJ2-1
D gene: TRBD2

CDR3 DNA: TGTGCCAGCAGCTTTATGGGACAGGGTGCAGATACGCAGTATTTT
CDR3 protein: CASSFMGQGADTQYF
clone size: NA
V gene: TRBV7-9
J gene: TRBJ2-3
D gene: TRBD1

CDR3 DNA: TGTGCCAGCAGCTTGACTAGCGGGGGCGAGCAGTTCTTC
CDR3 protein: CASSLTSGGEQFF
clone size: few
V gene: TRBV7-9
J gene: TRBJ2-1
D gene: TRBD2

CDR3 DNA: TGCGCCAGCAGCTTGGTCGGCCAGGGGGCAGAGGAGACCCAGTACTTC
CDR3 protein: CASSLVGQGAEETQYF
clone size: few
V gene: TRBV5-1
J gene: TRBJ2-5
D gene: TRBD1